Below are 28 T cell receptor beta chains sequenced from a single sample in a study of T cells in Graves' hyperthyroidism and ophthalmopathy. TCR beta CDR3 region amplification was performed from RNA transcripts. HTBI primers were the set used in a first-round RT-PCR of the TCR CDR3. One entry per CDR3 protein results from TCRdb running MiXCR on the multiplex PCR reads. The sample includes 400,000 to 500,000 distinct CDR3 sequences, under 15% of them seen just once. The specimen was blood. These TCRs come from a man between 18 and 35 years old with Graves' ophthalmopathy.

This clonotype has a count of ten or more. The chain is built from TRBV6-2 or TRBV6-3 and TRBJ1-5; D unresolved. This CDR3 region has 15 residues. V dropped 6 bases and J dropped 0 bases, with 12 bases sitting between them. Germline lookup yields CDR1 MNHEY and CDR2 SVGEGT. The CDR3 bases are TGTGCCAGCAGGTTTGGGCAGGATAGCAATCAGCCCCAGCATTTT. This sequence encodes CASRFGQDSNQPQHF.

This clonotype showed up many times. The chain joins TRBV25-1 to TRBJ2-7, with 9 nucleotides matching TRBD2. CDR3 length equals 16 residues. The junction had 9 bases not matched to a gene; V was cut back by 1 base and J by 5 bases. Germline CDR1 MGHDK, CDR2 SYGVNS. CDR3 in DNA: TGTGCCAGCAGTGAATCTGGGGTAGCGGGAGTAAACGAGCAGTACTTC. Translating it yields CASSESGVAGVNEQYF.

This clonotype showed up many times. The chain uses TRBV12-3 or TRBV12-4 and TRBJ2-5; the D is unclear. The V gene lost 6 bases and the J gene lost 4 bases, with 12 bases spanning the gap. This CDR3 spans 13 amino acids. The CDR3: CASSQYSGETQYF. The CDR3 region has the DNA TGTGCCAGCAGCCAGTACTCGGGAGAGACCCAGTACTTC.

V is TRBV7-3 and J is TRBJ2-2, with 10 positions matching TRBD2. J lost 7 bases, V lost 6 bases, and 8 bases had no gene match. The CDR3 length is 15 residues. CDR1 and CDR2 (germline): SGHTA, FQGTGA. CDR3 in DNA: TGTGCCAGCAGTAGGACTAGCGGAGCAGACGGGGAGCTGTTTTTT. Its translation: CASSRTSGADGELFF.

This clonotype was recorded a few times. This chain connects TRBV10-3 to TRBJ2-2; the D gene is possibly TRBD1 (6 bases). V was trimmed by 0 bases and J by 6 bases, leaving 14 bases between them. The germline gives CDR1 ENHRY, CDR2 SYGVKD. The CDR3 covers 16 residues. In DNA form, the CDR3 reads TGTGCCATCAGTGAGTCGACTGGGCCAGGGGCCGGGGAGCTGTTTTTT. It encodes CAISESTGPGAGELFF.

This clonotype was recorded a few times. The gene calls are TRBV11-2 and TRBJ2-7; D could derive from TRBD1 or TRBD2 (5 bases each). Between the trimmed V and J ends, which lost 1 base and 4 bases, there was a span of 11 bases. The CDR3 is 14 amino acids. CDR1 and CDR2 from the germline V gene are SGHAT and FQNNGV. CDR3 amino acids: CASSLGRDGYEQYF. The CDR3 nucleotides are TGTGCCAGCAGCTTAGGCAGGGACGGATACGAGCAGTACTTC.

The sample holds many counts of this clonotype. This chain links TRBV6-2 or TRBV6-3 with TRBJ2-5; possible D gene TRBD2, 5 bases. This CDR3 region has 13 residues. The germline V gene encodes CDR1 MNHEY and CDR2 SVGEGT. Trimming removed 6 bases at V and 10 bases at J, with 18 bases between. CDR3 sequence: CASRRGPEMGQYF. The DNA for the CDR3 is TGTGCCAGCAGACGCGGGCCCGAGATGGGCCAGTACTTC.

This clonotype was counted ten times or more. The chain is built from TRBV6-1 and TRBJ2-4; no clear D. CDR3 size: 14 residues. CDR1 is MNHNS and CDR2 is SASEGT in the germline V gene. V was shortened by 4 bases and J by 2 bases, with 9 bases between the two germline ends. The CDR3 region is CASSGGASKNIQYF. CDR3 DNA sequence: TGTGCCAGCAGTGGAGGCGCATCCAAAAACATTCAGTACTTC.

This clonotype has ten or more counts. V and J are TRBV27 and TRBJ2-1; possibly TRBD1 for D (5 bases). Germline CDR1 MNHEY, CDR2 SMNVEV (reference sequence). This CDR3 is built from 19 residues. Trimming stripped 0 bases from V and 6 bases from J, with 24 bases between. The CDR3 DNA reads as TGTGCCAGCAGTTTATCAGGGGATGGCCTCAGGTTCCAAGGCAATGAGCAGTTCTTC. This codes for CASSLSGDGLRFQGNEQFF.

The table lists this clonotype with many counts. This chain connects TRBV3-1 to TRBJ1-2; D gene unclear. Trimming removed 3 bases at V and 7 bases at J, with 6 bases between. CDR3 size: 11 residues. Per germline, CDR1 LGHDT and CDR2 YNNKEL (reference sequence). This CDR3 reads CASSQGSGYTF. The CDR3 nucleotides read TGTGCCAGCAGCCAGGGGAGTGGCTACACCTTC.

This clonotype was seen at least ten times. The rearrangement uses TRBV11-2 and TRBJ2-7; D gene uncertain. Per the germline V gene, CDR1 is SGHAT and CDR2 is FQNNGV. This CDR3 region has 14 residues. Trimming took off 5 bases at V and 4 bases at J, with 15 bases between the two ends. CDR3 nucleotide sequence: TGTGCCAGCAGCCGCACGCAGGTGCGTTACGAGCAGTACTTC. Protein product: CASSRTQVRYEQYF. The whole variable domain, filled in from reference TRBV11-2 and TRBJ2-7, reads EAGVAQSPRYKIIEKRQSVAFWCNPISGHATLYWYQQILGQGPKLLIQFQNNGVVDDSQLPKDRFSAERLKGVDSTLKIQPAKLEDSAVYLCASSRTQVRYEQYFGPGTRLTVT.

This clonotype was picked up many times. This sequence joins TRBV11-2 and TRBJ2-1; D is unresolved. CDR1 is SGHAT, CDR2 FQNNGV, per germline. This CDR3 spans 12 amino acids. V lost 1 base and J lost 8, with 6 bases in between. CDR3: CASSLGVYEQFF. The CDR3 DNA reads TGTGCCAGCAGCTTAGGGGTGTATGAGCAGTTCTTC.

This clonotype appeared a few times. The chain is built from TRBV20-1 and TRBJ2-3; perhaps TRBD1 as D (6 bases). The CDR3 has 12 amino acids. The V and J ends lost 2 bases and 7 bases respectively, with 10 bases between them. Germline values: CDR1 DFQATT, CDR2 SNEGSKA (reference sequence). CDR3 loop: CSARLGGNTQYF. The CDR3 coding sequence is TGCAGTGCTAGACTAGGGGGAAATACGCAGTATTTT.

This clonotype was observed many times. The chain has TRBV7-9 and TRBJ1-1; no definite D call. Germline V lookup: CDR1 SEHNR, CDR2 FQNEAQ (reference sequence). This CDR3 has 12 residues. Trimming removed 1 base from V and 3 bases from J, with 3 bases in between. The CDR3 bases are TGTGCCAGCAGCTTAGGATACACTGAAGCTTTCTTT. It specifies CASSLGYTEAFF.

The table lists this clonotype with a few counts. The gene calls are TRBV11-1 and TRBJ1-5; D is perhaps TRBD1 (5 bases). The CDR3 has 14 residues. Germline-derived CDR1 and CDR2 are SGHAT and FQDESV (reference sequence). Trimming removed 2 bases from V and 3 bases from J, with 8 bases in between. The CDR3 sequence: CASSLPGLNQPQHF. The CDR3, as DNA: TGTGCCAGCAGCTTACCAGGGCTCAATCAGCCCCAGCATTTT.

This chain links TRBV19 with TRBJ1-1; possibly TRBD1 for D (6 bases). Germline lookup yields CDR1 LNHDA and CDR2 SQIVND (reference sequence). V lost 5 bases and J lost 2, with 9 bases in between. The CDR3 is made up of 13 amino acids. This chain's CDR3 is CASSGTSNTEAFF. The CDR3 DNA follows: TGTGCCAGTAGTGGGACAAGCAACACTGAAGCTTTCTTT.

This clonotype was recorded many times. The CDR3 DNA reads TGTGCCAGCAGCTTATTTGCGGCTAGCAATCAGCCCCAGCATTTT. Residues: CASSLFAASNQPQHF. V usage is TRBV7-6 and J usage is TRBJ1-5; D not resolved. The germline V gene encodes CDR1 SGHVS and CDR2 FNYEAQ. The V end lost 2 bases, the J end lost 0 bases, and 8 bases lay between the germline ends. CDR3 length: 15 amino acids.

In its sample, this clonotype was seen a few times. Since a much larger clone is just one base distant, this may be a read error. The gene calls are TRBV5-1 and TRBJ2-7; 10 bases fit TRBD1. Germline V lookup: CDR1 SGHRS, CDR2 YFSETQ. There are 16 residues in the CDR3. CDR3 loop: CASSTGQGSSSYEQSF. The CDR3, as DNA: TGCGCCAGCAGCACGGGACAGGGGTCCTCCTCCTACGAGCAGTCCTTC.

V is TRBV24-1 and J is TRBJ2-3, with D unclear. Trimming removed 5 bases at V and 2 bases at J, with 7 bases between. The CDR3 is 13 residues long. Germline CDR1 is KGHDR and CDR2 is SFDVKD. CDR3 residues: CATSAVNTDTQYF. CDR3 in DNA: TGTGCCACCAGTGCTGTCAACACAGATACGCAGTATTTT.

There are many counts of this clonotype. The rearrangement joins TRBV20-1 to TRBJ2-3; 8 positions agree with TRBD1. V lost 7 bases to trimming and J lost 3 bases; unmatched junction nucleotides: 9. Germline loops: CDR1 DFQATT, CDR2 SNEGSKA (reference sequence). The CDR3 has 14 amino acids. CDR3 bases: TGCAGTGGCGGACAGGGATTTAGGACAGATACGCAGTATTTT. It translates to CSGGQGFRTDTQYF.

This clonotype was observed many times. This chain links TRBV18 with TRBJ1-6; 9 nucleotides align to TRBD1. Germline lookup yields CDR1 KGHSH and CDR2 LQKENI. V shed 4 bases, J shed 7 bases, and the junction held 5 bases outside the gene matches. The CDR3 contains 15 residues. CDR3 residues: CASSQGTGRNSPLHF. The CDR3, as DNA: TGTGCCAGCTCACAAGGGACAGGGAGGAATTCACCCCTCCACTTT.

This clonotype appeared many times. The V and J genes are TRBV5-1 and TRBJ2-1; weak D call: TRBD1 (5 bases). With 0 bases removed from V and 2 bases from J, the gap between germline ends came to 12 bases. CDR1 is SGHRS and CDR2 is YFSETQ in the germline V gene. This CDR3 is 16 amino acids long. CDR3 residues: CASSLEGQGPYNEQFF. The CDR3 DNA sequence: TGCGCCAGCAGCTTGGAGGGTCAGGGCCCCTACAATGAGCAGTTCTTC.

The chain carries TRBV20-1 and TRBJ2-1; D unresolved. The CDR3 runs 15 residues. CDR1 and CDR2 (germline): DFQATT, SNEGSKA (reference sequence). Trimming took off 0 bases at V and 8 bases at J, with 17 bases between the two ends. The DNA for the CDR3 is TGCAGTGCTAGAGATCAGTCCGAGCCTATGCATGAGCAGTTCTTC. It yields the protein CSARDQSEPMHEQFF.

This clonotype was seen repeatedly, ten times or more. The CDR3 spells CASSQGKGGPENTEAFF. The CDR3 nucleotides read TGCGCCAGCAGCCAAGGAAAAGGGGGGCCCGAGAACACTGAAGCTTTCTTT. V usage is TRBV4-1 and J usage is TRBJ1-1; a possible D gene is TRBD1 (6 bases). Germline V lookup: CDR1 MGHRA, CDR2 YSYEKL. V was trimmed by 1 base and J by 1 base, leaving 16 bases between them. This CDR3 comprises 17 residues.

Of note for this clonotype: Given a much more abundant clone one base away, this may be a read error. The chain combines TRBV20-1 with TRBJ2-3, with 11 bases fitting TRBD2. With 8 bases clipped from V and 1 base from J, the junction kept 5 bases outside the gene matches. This CDR3 is 14 amino acids long. Germline CDR1 and CDR2: DFQATT and SNEGSKA (reference sequence). The CDR3 coding sequence is TGCAGTAATCAACTAGCGGGGGGCACAGATACGCAGTATTTT. Encoded protein: CSNQLAGGTDTQYF.

This clonotype was seen a handful of times. This chain connects TRBV6-1 to TRBJ2-3; 11 nucleotides line up with TRBD2. V lost 5 bases and J lost 5; bases outside the gene matches: 24. The CDR3 covers 21 residues. Germline assignment: CDR1 MNHNS and CDR2 SASEGT. This chain's CDR3 is CASSNQDGRVGSGRAEDTQYF. CDR3 in DNA: TGTGCCAGCAGTAACCAGGACGGCCGGGTCGGTAGCGGGAGGGCCGAAGATACGCAGTATTTT.

This clonotype was picked up many times. The gene calls are TRBV20-1 and TRBJ2-1; perhaps TRBD2 as D (6 bases). The CDR3 has 14 residues. Germline V gives CDR1 DFQATT, CDR2 SNEGSKA (reference sequence). V was cut by 6 bases and J by 7 bases, with 19 bases left in between. The CDR3 sequence: CSARLVLAKNEQFF. The CDR3, as DNA: TGCAGTGCACGGCTGGTGCTAGCGAAAAATGAGCAGTTCTTC.

This clonotype came up many times. The V gene is TRBV7-2, the J gene TRBJ2-7, with no clear D. This CDR3 has 12 residues. V lost 5 bases, J lost 2 bases, and 7 bases lay in between. Per germline, CDR1 SGHTA and CDR2 FQGNSA. CDR3 sequence reads: CASSTHTYEQYF. The CDR3 DNA sequence: TGTGCCAGCAGCACACATACCTACGAGCAGTACTTC.